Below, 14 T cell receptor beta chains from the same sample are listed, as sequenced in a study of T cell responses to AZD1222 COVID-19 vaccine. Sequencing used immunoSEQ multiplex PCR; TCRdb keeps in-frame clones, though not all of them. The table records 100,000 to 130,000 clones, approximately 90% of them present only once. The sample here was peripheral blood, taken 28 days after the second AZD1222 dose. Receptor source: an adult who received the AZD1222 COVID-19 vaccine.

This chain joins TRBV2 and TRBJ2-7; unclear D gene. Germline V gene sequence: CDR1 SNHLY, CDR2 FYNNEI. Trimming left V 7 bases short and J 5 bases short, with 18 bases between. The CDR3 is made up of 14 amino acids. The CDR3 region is CASTPGPSEDEQYF. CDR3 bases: TGTGCCAGCACCCCGGGCCCTTCTGAGGACGAGCAGTACTTC.

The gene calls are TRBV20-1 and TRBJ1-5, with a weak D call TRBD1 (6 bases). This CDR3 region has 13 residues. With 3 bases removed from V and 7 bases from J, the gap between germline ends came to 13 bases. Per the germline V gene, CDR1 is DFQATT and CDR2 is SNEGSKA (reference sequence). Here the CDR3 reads CSASEQGRQPQHF. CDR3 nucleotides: TGCAGTGCTAGTGAACAGGGTCGGCAGCCCCAGCATTTT.

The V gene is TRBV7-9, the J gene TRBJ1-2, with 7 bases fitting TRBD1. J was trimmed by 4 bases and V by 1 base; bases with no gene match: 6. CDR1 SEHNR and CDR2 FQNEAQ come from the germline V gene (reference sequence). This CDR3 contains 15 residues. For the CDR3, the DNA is TGTGCCAGCAGCTTAGGGGTAGGGGGCAGCTATGGCTACACCTTC. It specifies CASSLGVGGSYGYTF.

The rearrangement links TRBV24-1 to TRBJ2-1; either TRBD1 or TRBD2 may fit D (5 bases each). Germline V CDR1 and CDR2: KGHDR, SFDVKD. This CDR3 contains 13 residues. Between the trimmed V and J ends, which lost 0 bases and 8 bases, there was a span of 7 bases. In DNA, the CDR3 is TGTGCCACCAGTGATTTGGGGGGAGATGAGCAGTTCTTC. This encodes CATSDLGGDEQFF.

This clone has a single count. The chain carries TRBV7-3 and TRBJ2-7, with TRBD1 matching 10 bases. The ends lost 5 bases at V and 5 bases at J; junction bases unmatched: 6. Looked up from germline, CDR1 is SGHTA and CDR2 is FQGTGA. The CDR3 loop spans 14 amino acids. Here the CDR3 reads CASSRGTGVHEQYF. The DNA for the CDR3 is TGTGCCAGCAGCCGGGGGACAGGGGTCCACGAGCAGTACTTC.

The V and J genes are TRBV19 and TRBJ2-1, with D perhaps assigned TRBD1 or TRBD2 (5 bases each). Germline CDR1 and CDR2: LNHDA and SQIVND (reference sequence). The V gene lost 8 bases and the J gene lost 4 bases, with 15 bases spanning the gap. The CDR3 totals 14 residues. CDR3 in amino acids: CASSTGPEYNEQFF. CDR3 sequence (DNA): TGTGCCAGTTCCACGGGACCGGAGTACAATGAGCAGTTCTTC.

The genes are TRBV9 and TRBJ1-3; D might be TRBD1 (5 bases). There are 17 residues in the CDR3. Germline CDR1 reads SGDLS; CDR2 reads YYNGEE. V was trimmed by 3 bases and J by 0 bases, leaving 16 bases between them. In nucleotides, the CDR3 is TGTGCCAGCAGCGGACGGGACGGAAAGTACTCTGGAAACACCATATATTTT. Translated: CASSGRDGKYSGNTIYF.

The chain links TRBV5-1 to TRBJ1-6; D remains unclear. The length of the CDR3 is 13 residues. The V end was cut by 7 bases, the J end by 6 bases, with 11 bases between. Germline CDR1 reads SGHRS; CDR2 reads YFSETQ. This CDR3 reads CASGPSSNSPLHF. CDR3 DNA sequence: TGCGCCAGCGGACCTTCCAGTAATTCACCCCTCCACTTT.

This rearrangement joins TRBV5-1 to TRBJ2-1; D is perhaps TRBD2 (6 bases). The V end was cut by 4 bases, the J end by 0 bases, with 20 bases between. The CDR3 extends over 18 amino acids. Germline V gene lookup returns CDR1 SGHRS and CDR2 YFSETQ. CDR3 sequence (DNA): TGCGCCAGCAGCGCGGAGGGTTGGCGCACGAGCTCCTACAATGAGCAGTTCTTC. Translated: CASSAEGWRTSSYNEQFF.

This CDR3 is CASSPRPLPPPPGQETQYF. DNA of the CDR3: TGTGCCAGCAGCCCTCGGCCCCTCCCTCCTCCACCCGGCCAAGAGACCCAGTACTTC. The chain recombines TRBV6-2 or TRBV6-3 with TRBJ2-5; D is uncertain. The ends were cut back, 6 bases at V and 1 base at J, with 27 bases in the middle. CDR1 is MNHEY and CDR2 is SVGEGT in the germline V gene. This CDR3 has 19 amino acids.

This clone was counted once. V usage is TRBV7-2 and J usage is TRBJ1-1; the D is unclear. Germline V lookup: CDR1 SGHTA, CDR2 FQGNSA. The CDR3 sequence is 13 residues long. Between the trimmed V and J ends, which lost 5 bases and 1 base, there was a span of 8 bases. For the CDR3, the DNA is TGTGCCAGCAGCGGAGGGCCGAACACTGAAGCTTTCTTT. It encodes CASSGGPNTEAFF. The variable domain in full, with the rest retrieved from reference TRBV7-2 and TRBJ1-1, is GAGVSQSPSNKVTEKGKDVELRCDPISGHTALYWYRQSLGQGLEFLIYFQGNSAPDKSGLPSDRFSAERTGGSVSTLTIQRTQQEDSAVYLCASSGGPNTEAFFGQGTRLTVV.

The CDR3 loop reads CASSFRVTGYTF. The CDR3 region has the DNA TGTGCCAGCAGTTTCAGGGTTACCGGCTACACCTTC. The chain recombines TRBV12-3 or TRBV12-4 with TRBJ1-2; the D gene is possibly TRBD1 (5 bases). The germline V and J ends were trimmed by 3 bases and 8 bases, with 10 bases remaining between them. The CDR3 covers 12 residues.

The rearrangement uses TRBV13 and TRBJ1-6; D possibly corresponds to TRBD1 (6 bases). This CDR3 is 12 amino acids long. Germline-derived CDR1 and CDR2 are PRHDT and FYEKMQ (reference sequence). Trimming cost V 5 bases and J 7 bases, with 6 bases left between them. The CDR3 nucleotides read TGTGCCAGCAGCGGACAGAATTCACCCCTCCACTTT. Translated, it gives CASSGQNSPLHF.

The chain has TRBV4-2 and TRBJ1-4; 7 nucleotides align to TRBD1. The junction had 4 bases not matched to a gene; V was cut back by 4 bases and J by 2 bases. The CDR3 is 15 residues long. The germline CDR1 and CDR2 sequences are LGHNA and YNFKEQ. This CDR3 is CASSPHRGTNEKLFF. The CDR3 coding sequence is TGTGCCAGCAGCCCCCACAGGGGTACTAATGAAAAACTGTTTTTT.